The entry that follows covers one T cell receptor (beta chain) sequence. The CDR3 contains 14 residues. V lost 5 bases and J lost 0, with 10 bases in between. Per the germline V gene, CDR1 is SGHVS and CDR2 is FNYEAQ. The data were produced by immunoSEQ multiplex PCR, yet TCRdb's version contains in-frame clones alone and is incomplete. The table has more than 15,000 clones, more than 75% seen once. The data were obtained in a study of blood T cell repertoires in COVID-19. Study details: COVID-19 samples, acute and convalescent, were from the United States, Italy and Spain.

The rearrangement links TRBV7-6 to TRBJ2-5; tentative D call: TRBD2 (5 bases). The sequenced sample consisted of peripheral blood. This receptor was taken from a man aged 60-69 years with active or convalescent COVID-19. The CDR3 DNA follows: TGTGCCAGCAGCCACCGACTACACCAAGAGACCCAGTACTTC. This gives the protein CASSHRLHQETQYF. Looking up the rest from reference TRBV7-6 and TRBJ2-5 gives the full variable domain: GAGVSQSPRYKVTKRGQDVALRCDPISGHVSLYWYRQALGQGPEFLTYFNYEAQQDKSGLPNDRFSAERPEGSISTLTIQRTEQRDSAMYRCASSHRLHQETQYFGPGTRLLVL.